The T cell receptor (beta chain) described here comes from a study of OX40 agonist ivuxolimab in advanced cancers. Study background: Under the entry rules, prior anti-PD-1, anti-PD-L1 or anti-CTLA-4 therapy was allowed, and around 40% had some. Whole-study results and caveats: Among expanded peripheral T cells, antigen specificity went undetermined. Clones of CD4+ and CD8+ blood T cells grew by week 6 at doses of 0.1 to 3.0 mg/kg. Average numbers of expanded clones were greater in CD8+ T cells than in CD4+.

Trimming took 4 bases from V and 0 from J; bases not matched to a gene: 12. Germline V gene sequence: CDR1 MDHEN, CDR2 SYDVKM. The CDR3 contains 19 residues. Only in-frame clones appear in the TCRdb table, and some are missing; sequencing was by immunoSEQ multiplex PCR. The table includes nearly 85,000 clones, about 86% detected once. Note on this clone: Its specificity is not known.

The clonotype originates from an adult with an advanced solid tumor such as melanoma, head and neck, liver or kidney cancer. Sequences were derived from CD4+ or CD8+ T cells sorted from blood, sampled in a trial of the OX40 agonist ivuxolimab. V and J are TRBV28 and TRBJ2-3; 11 bases align to TRBD2. CDR3 nucleotide sequence: TGTGCCAGCAGTTCGCAAGTGACTAGCGGGGCCAAGAGCACAGATACGCAGTATTTT. Translating gives CASSSQVTSGAKSTDTQYF. The full variable domain, in which reference TRBV28 and TRBJ2-3 provide the parts outside the CDR3, is DVKVTQSSRYLVKRTGEKVFLECVQDMDHENMFWYRQDPGLGLRLIYFSYDVKMKEKGDIPEGYSVSREKKERFSLILESASTNQTSMYLCASSSQVTSGAKSTDTQYFGPGTRLTVL.